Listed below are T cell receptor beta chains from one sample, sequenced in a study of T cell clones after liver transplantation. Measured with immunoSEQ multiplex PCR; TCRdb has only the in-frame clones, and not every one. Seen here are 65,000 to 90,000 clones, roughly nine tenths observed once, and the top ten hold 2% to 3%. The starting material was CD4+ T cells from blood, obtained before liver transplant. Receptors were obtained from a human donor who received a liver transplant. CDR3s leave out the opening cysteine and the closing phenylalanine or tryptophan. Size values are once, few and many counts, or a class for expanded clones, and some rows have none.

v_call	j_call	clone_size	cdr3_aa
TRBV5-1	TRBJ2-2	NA	ASSLGLYTGELF
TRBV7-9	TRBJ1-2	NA	ASSLGLMSYGYT
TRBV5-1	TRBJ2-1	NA	ASSLELAGSYNEQF
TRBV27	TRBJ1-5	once	ASSPGYNQPQH
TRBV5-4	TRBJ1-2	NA	ASSFDPREQGYT
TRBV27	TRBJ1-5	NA	ASSLRGQPQH
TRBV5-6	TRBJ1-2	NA	ASSLIQGNYGYT
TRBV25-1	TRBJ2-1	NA	ASSDRVYNEQF
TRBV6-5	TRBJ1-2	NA	ASRGPLKGYT
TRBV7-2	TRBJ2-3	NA	ASSWGTGTDTQY
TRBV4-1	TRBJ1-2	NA	ASSQAWGTGEYYGYT
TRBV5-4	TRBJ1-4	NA	ASSLDRFNEKLF
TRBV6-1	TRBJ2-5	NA	ASSEGGQGLQETQY
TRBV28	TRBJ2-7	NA	ASSSPGQGAYEQY
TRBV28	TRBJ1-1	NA	ASSYRGGLKAF
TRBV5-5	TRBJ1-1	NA	ASSRDDRIALAF
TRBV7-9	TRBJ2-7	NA	ASSLGGQPKQY
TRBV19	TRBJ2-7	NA	ASSTRLAGAFEQY
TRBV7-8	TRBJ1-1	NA	ASSSSRNTEAF
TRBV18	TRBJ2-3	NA	ASSPPTDTQY
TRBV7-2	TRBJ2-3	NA	ASSPAGVNPDTQY
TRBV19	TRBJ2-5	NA	ASSIKRGFSTQY
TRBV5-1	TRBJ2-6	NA	ASSWGGLAGEGGANVLT
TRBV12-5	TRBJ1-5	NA	ASGSPGQGVNQPQH
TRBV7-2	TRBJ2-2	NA	ASSLGAKRAAGELF
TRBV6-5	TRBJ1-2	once	ASSRGQGYGYT
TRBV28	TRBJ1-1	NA	ASRDRLNTEAF
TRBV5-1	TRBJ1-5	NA	ASSLGGLQPQH